One sample yielded the 17 T cell receptor beta chains listed below, sequenced in a study of CD8+CD57+ T cells in acquired aplastic anemia (dated by TCRdb to about 2018). The instrument was an Illumina HiSeq 2000. Genomic DNA served as template for TCR beta VDJ combination and CDR3 sequence profiling. The public reads were quality trimmed at Q25 with fastp and then assembled into clones with MiXCR by TCRdb, keeping productive beta chains. Entries that share a CDR3 protein sequence are merged under the most common genes and DNA. Across this sample there are 260,000 or so distinct CDR3 sequences, with around 45% seen only once. The ten largest clones capture about 7.8% of the sample. Patients chosen for sequencing had shown expansion of CD8+CD57+ cells by flow cytometry. Material: sorted CD4+, CD8+, or CD8+CD57+ T cells (not recorded which) from PBMCs. The receptors originated from a human donor with aplastic anemia.

As to this clonotype: Germline is not matched at one junction end, which may reflect a read error. CDR3 region: CASSYSTAGTSEPYEQNF. CDR3 DNA sequence: TGTGCCAGCAGTTACTCAACGGCCGGGACTAGCGAACCCTACGAGCAGAACTTC. The chain uses TRBV6-5 and TRBJ2-7; 10 positions agree with TRBD2. The CDR3 is 18 residues long. Germline V lookup: CDR1 MNHEY, CDR2 SVGAGI.

This chain connects TRBV20-1 to TRBJ2-3, with 7 bases that match TRBD2. Germline values: CDR1 DFQATT, CDR2 SNEGSKA (reference sequence). V was pared by 0 bases and J by 6 bases, with 21 bases of the junction left unmatched. CDR3 length: 19 residues. The CDR3 DNA reads as TGCAGTGCTAGAGATGTTTCGGCTACCGGCTGGGGAGCGGGGGATACGCAGTATTTT. Protein sequence: CSARDVSATGWGAGDTQYF.

This clonotype was seen repeatedly, ten times or more. The CDR3: CATSIPQRDNNYGYTF. The CDR3 DNA reads TGTGCCACCAGTATTCCCCAAAGAGACAACAACTATGGCTACACCTTC. J is TRBJ1-2 and V is TRBV19; D unresolved. Germline V gene sequence: CDR1 LNHDA, CDR2 SQIVND (reference sequence). This CDR3 comprises 16 residues. Trimming shortened V by 10 bases and J by 2 bases, and 23 bases separated the two germline ends.

The V and J genes are TRBV7-9 and TRBJ1-2; 10 bases match TRBD1. The CDR3 has 14 residues. CDR1 and CDR2 from the germline V gene are SEHNR and FQNEAQ (reference sequence). The J segment lost 4 bases and the V segment lost 5 bases, leaving 4 bases of the junction unmatched. The CDR3 DNA is TGTGCCAGCAGCGCGACAGGGGGCGGCTATGGCTACACCTTC. Protein product: CASSATGGGYGYTF.

As regards this clonotype: A read error is possible here, since a much larger clone lies one base away. The chain links TRBV20-1 to TRBJ2-1; the D gene is possibly TRBD2 (6 bases). Germline V CDR1 and CDR2: DFQATT, SNEGSKA (reference sequence). The V and J ends lost 3 bases and 8 bases respectively, with 17 bases between them. The CDR3 loop spans 14 amino acids. CDR3 protein: CSARDYQGHDEQFF. CDR3 sequence (DNA): TGCAGTGCTAGGGACTACCAAGGGCACGATGAGCAGTTCTTC.

This clonotype has ten or more counts. This chain links TRBV9 with TRBJ2-1; no clear D. From germline, CDR1 is SGDLS and CDR2 YYNGEE. Trimming removed 2 bases at V and 4 bases at J, with 7 bases between. The CDR3 is 13 amino acids. This CDR3 is CASSVNGYNEQFF. CDR3 DNA: TGTGCCAGCAGCGTTAACGGGTACAATGAGCAGTTCTTC.

V is TRBV7-2 and J is TRBJ2-7; D may be TRBD2 (7 bases). V was shortened by 2 bases and J by 3 bases, with 17 bases between the two germline ends. Germline CDR1 is SGHTA and CDR2 is FQGNSA. The length of the CDR3 is 16 residues. As DNA, the CDR3 is TGTGCCAGCAGCTTAAGGGGGGGGGTAAGGGACTACGAGCAGTACTTC. This codes for CASSLRGGVRDYEQYF.

At least ten counts were recorded for this clonotype. The gene calls are TRBV6-1 and TRBJ1-1; 10 bases agree with TRBD1. Germline loops: CDR1 MNHNS, CDR2 SASEGT. CDR3 size: 15 residues. The junction had 10 bases not matched to a gene; V was cut back by 7 bases and J by 5 bases. Written as DNA, the CDR3 is TGTGCCAGCACCACAGGACAGGGGGGTGGAACTGAAGCTTTCTTT. It encodes CASTTGQGGGTEAFF.

The chain employs TRBV7-9 and TRBJ2-3; perhaps TRBD2 as D (7 bases). V lost 2 bases to trimming and J lost 6 bases, with 12 bases between them. This CDR3 comprises 14 residues. Germline values: CDR1 SEHNR, CDR2 FQNEAQ (reference sequence). CDR3 residues: CASSLMGGADTQYF. CDR3 bases: TGTGCCAGCAGCTTAATGGGGGGGGCCGATACGCAGTATTTT.

The chain employs TRBV2 and TRBJ1-6; 7 positions agree with TRBD1. The CDR3 loop spans 14 amino acids. Trimming removed 9 bases from V and 6 bases from J; junction bases left unmatched: 8. In germline, CDR1 is SNHLY, CDR2 FYNNEI. CDR3 loop: CASVFNRGNSPLHF. The DNA of the CDR3 is TGTGCCAGTGTCTTCAACAGGGGTAATTCACCCCTCCACTTT.

This clonotype was found a few times. The rearrangement joins TRBV6-1 to TRBJ2-5; weak D call: TRBD2 (5 bases). The V end lost 0 bases, the J end lost 1 base, and 12 bases lay between the germline ends. This CDR3 region has 16 residues. Germline V CDR1 and CDR2: MNHNS, SASEGT. The CDR3 nucleotides are TGTGCCAGCAGTGAAGCGGACGGGAAGGGCCAAGAGACCCAGTACTTC. This translates into CASSEADGKGQETQYF.

This clonotype was counted many times. The rearrangement uses TRBV19 and TRBJ1-4, with D possibly matching TRBD1 (5 bases). CDR1 and CDR2 (germline): LNHDA, SQIVND (reference sequence). The CDR3 length is 17 residues. Trimming removed 5 bases from V and 1 base from J, with 17 bases in between. The CDR3 spells CASSVSNYRRTNEKLFF. The CDR3 region has the DNA TGTGCCAGTAGTGTATCCAATTACAGGCGAACTAATGAAAAACTGTTTTTT.

This clonotype has more than one count but fewer than ten. The genes are TRBV5-1 and TRBJ1-2; D call uncertain. CDR1 and CDR2 from the germline V gene are SGHRS and YFSETQ. V shed 0 bases and J shed 8 bases, with 2 bases lying between them. The CDR3 loop spans 10 amino acids. CDR3 bases: TGCGCCAGCAGCTTGGGAGGCTACACCTTC. This gives the protein CASSLGGYTF.

As concerns this clonotype: A read error is likely, as this CDR3 ends without the conserved phenylalanine or tryptophan. The chain couples TRBV24-1 to TRBJ1-1, with D possibly TRBD1 on 6 matching bases. V shed 3 bases and J shed 4 bases, with 8 bases lying between them. The CDR3 is made up of 13 amino acids. The germline V gene has CDR1 KGHDR and CDR2 SFDVKD. The chain's CDR3 is CATSDARGTEAFS. The DNA of the CDR3 is TGTGCCACCAGTGATGCCAGGGGCACTGAAGCTTTCTCT.

The genes are TRBV10-3 and TRBJ1-2; possible D gene TRBD1, 6 bases. The CDR3 extends over 12 amino acids. Germline values: CDR1 ENHRY, CDR2 SYGVKD. V was cut by 2 bases and J by 8 bases, with 9 bases left in between. DNA for the CDR3: TGTGCCATCAGTGAGGGGGGGCTCGGCTACACCTTC. This gives the protein CAISEGGLGYTF.

About this clonotype itself: A much larger clone lies one base from this, so it may be a read error. The genes are TRBV6-6 and TRBJ2-1; D not certain. The V gene's germline CDR1 is MNHNY and CDR2 SVGAGI (reference sequence). Trimming removed 11 bases from V and 6 bases from J, with 17 bases in between. This CDR3 has 13 amino acids. The CDR3 loop is CAGVEYLLNEQFF. The CDR3 region has the DNA TGTGCCGGCGTTGAGTACTTACTCAATGAGCAGTTCTTC.

Only a few counts were recorded for this clonotype. A single base separates this from a much larger clone, so it may be a read error. Lacking the conserved final phenylalanine or tryptophan, this CDR3 likely reflects a read error. The gene calls are TRBV7-9 and TRBJ2-1, with 10 bases matching TRBD2. V gave up 4 bases and J gave up 2 bases; unmatched junction bases: 2. The CDR3 runs 15 residues. The V gene's germline CDR1 is SEHNR and CDR2 FQNEAQ (reference sequence). The CDR3 loop is CASSWTSGPYNEQFS. The CDR3 bases are TGTGCCAGCAGCTGGACTAGCGGACCCTACAATGAGCAGTTCTCC.